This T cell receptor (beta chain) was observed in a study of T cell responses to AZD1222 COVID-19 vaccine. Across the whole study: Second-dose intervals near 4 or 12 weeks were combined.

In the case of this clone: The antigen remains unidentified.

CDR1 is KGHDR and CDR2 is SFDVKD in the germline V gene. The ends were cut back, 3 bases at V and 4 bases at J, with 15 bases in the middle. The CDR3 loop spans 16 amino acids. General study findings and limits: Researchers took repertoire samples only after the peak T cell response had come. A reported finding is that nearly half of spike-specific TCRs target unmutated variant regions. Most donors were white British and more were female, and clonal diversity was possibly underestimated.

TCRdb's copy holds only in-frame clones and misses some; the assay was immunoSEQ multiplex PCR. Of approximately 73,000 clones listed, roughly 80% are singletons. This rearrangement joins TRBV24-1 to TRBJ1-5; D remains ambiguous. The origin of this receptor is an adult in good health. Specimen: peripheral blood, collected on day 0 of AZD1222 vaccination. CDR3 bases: TGTGCCACCAGTGATCCCTGGGCGGGTCGGAATCAGCCCCAGCATTTT. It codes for CATSDPWAGRNQPQHF.